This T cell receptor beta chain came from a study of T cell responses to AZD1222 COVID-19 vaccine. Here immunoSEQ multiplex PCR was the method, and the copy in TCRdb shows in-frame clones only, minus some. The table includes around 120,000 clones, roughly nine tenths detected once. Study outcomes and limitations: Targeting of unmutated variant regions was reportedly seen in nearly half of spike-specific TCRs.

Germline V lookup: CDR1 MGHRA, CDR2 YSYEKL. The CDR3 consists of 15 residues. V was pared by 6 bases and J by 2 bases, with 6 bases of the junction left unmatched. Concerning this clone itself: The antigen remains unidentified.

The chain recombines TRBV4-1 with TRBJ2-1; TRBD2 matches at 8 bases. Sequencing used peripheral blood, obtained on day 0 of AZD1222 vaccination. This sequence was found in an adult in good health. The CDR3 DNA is TGCGCCAGCAGGCGGGAGGTAGGGGCCTACAATGAGCAGTTCTTC. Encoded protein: CASRREVGAYNEQFF.